In its sample, the clone carrying this T cell receptor beta chain was seen a few times. Its antigen is undetermined. Constant-segment-primed 5'RACE gave TCR alpha and TCR beta cDNA libraries with sample barcodes and UMIs. MiXCR, run by TCRdb on the 5' RACE reads, gives a single entry per CDR3 protein. The sample consists of approximately 440,000 distinct CDR3 sequences, around 19% of them appearing once. There are 18 residues in the CDR3. CDR1 and CDR2 (germline): MGHDK, SYGVNS. Trimming removed 3 bases at V and 0 bases at J, with 15 bases between. This specimen comes from a study of T-cell memory formation after mild COVID-19. Study-level findings and limits: Contracting clones localized mainly to CM and EM when CD4+ and mainly to EMRA when CD8+. Pre-infection memory showed some responding clones, and this suggested that cross-reactive memory joined. Contracting clones from day 15 to 85 showed balanced CD4/CD8; later expanders favored CD4+.

The sample was PBMCs or a T cell subset sorted from them (not recorded which). The V gene is TRBV25-1, the J gene TRBJ2-6; possible D gene TRBD1, 5 bases. The clonotype originates from an adult woman who had mild COVID-19 (a few samples of this study predate the infection). Cell type and time point are not known. The CDR3, as DNA: TGTGCCAGCAGTGAGCGGACACCAGAGAGCTCTGGGGCCAACGTCCTGACTTTC. Protein: CASSERTPESSGANVLTF.